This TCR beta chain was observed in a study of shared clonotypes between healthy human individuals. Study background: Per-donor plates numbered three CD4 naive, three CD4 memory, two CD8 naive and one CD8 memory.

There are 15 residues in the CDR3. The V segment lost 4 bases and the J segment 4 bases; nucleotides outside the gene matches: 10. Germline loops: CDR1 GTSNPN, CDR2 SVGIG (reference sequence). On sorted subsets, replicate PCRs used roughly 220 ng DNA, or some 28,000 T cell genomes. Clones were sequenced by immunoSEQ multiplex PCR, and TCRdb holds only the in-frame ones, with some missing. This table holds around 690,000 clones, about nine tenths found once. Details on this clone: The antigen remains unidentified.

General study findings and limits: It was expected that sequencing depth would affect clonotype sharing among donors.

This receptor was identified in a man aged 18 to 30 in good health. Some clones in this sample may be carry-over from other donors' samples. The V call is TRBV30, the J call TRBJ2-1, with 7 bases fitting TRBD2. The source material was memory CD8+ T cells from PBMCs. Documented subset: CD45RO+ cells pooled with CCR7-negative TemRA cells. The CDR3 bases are TGTGCCTGGACCGGGGGGAGGGCCCCGTACAATGAGCAGTTCTTC. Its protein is CAWTGGRAPYNEQFF.